What follows are 5 T cell receptor beta chains derived from one specimen sequenced in a study of cytomegalovirus exposure and HLA in healthy donors (dated by TCRdb to 2015 to 2018). The library was obtained by the immunoSEQ multiplex PCR assay. For the multiplex PCR, a mixture combining 60 forward primers for TCR Vbeta segments and 13 reverse primers for TCR Jbeta segments was used. TCRdb limited this immuneACCESS table to in-frame rearrangements with V and J called. A share of clones is missing; checked studies link under half to unresolved V genes, and the rest is unexplained. The sample records about 200,000 clones, around 81% of which are singletons. Less than 2% of the sample is held by the ten biggest clonotypes. Sequencing input: PBMCs. The origin of the receptors is a man aged 18 to 30 in good health and CMV-seronegative.

To note about this clone: Germline and junction disagree at one end, which may indicate a read error. The rearrangement joins TRBV5-1 to TRBJ2-5, with D perhaps TRBD1 (5 bases). The CDR3 contains 14 residues. Germline V gene data show CDR1 as SGHRS and CDR2 as YFSETQ. CDR3 in amino acids: CASGLGANQETQYF. In DNA form, the CDR3 reads TGCGCCAGCGGCTTAGGGGCCAACCAAGAGACCCAGTACTTC. Drawing the rest from reference TRBV5-1 and TRBJ2-5, the complete variable domain is KAGVTQTPRYLIKTRGQQVTLSCSPISGHRSVSWYQQTPGQGLQFLFEYFSETQRNKGNFPGRFSGRQFSNSRSEMNVSTLELGDSALYLCASGLGANQETQYFGPGTRLLVL.

The chain has TRBV5-1 and TRBJ2-1, with D maybe TRBD2 (7 bases). There are 20 residues in the CDR3. V was cut by 4 bases and J by 0 bases, with 26 bases left in between. Germline V gives CDR1 SGHRS, CDR2 YFSETQ. The DNA of the CDR3 is TGCGCCAGCAGCCAGATGGGGGGGGCTAGCGCCGATAGCTCCTACAATGAGCAGTTCTTC. Translation gives CASSQMGGASADSSYNEQFF.

V is TRBV7-9 and J is TRBJ2-7; 9 nucleotides line up with TRBD1. The V gene end was trimmed by 4 bases and the J gene end by 2 bases; junction bases not matched to a gene: 6. This CDR3 spans 15 amino acids. Germline values: CDR1 SEHNR, CDR2 FQNEAQ (reference sequence). CDR3 in amino acids: CASSSTGGQAYEQYF. CDR3 DNA sequence: TGTGCCAGCAGCTCCACAGGGGGCCAGGCCTACGAGCAGTACTTC. The full variable domain, with the rest looked up from reference TRBV7-9 and TRBJ2-7, is DTGVSQNPRHKITKRGQNVTFRCDPISEHNRLYWYRQTLGQGPEFLTYFQNEAQLEKSRLLSDRFSAERPKGSFSTLEIQRTEQGDSAMYLCASSSTGGQAYEQYFGPGTRLTVT.

The V and J genes are TRBV5-1 and TRBJ1-3; 7 bases line up with TRBD1. This CDR3 has 13 residues. CDR1 and CDR2 from the germline V gene are SGHRS and YFSETQ. Unmatched junction bases numbered 6, after V lost 8 bases and J lost 4 bases. CDR3 protein: CASSRTGGNTIYF. The CDR3 nucleotides read TGCGCCAGTTCCCGGACAGGCGGAAACACCATATATTTT.

The chain carries TRBV7-3 and TRBJ2-1, with TRBD1 as a possible D gene (6 bases). Germline V gives CDR1 SGHTA, CDR2 FQGTGA. The CDR3 has 14 residues. V shed 5 bases and J shed 8 bases, with 16 bases lying between them. The CDR3 loop reads CASSPQTGRDEQFF. In DNA form, the CDR3 reads TGTGCCAGCAGCCCACAGACAGGCCGCGATGAGCAGTTCTTC.